This entry is about one T cell receptor (beta chain). Sample treatment: randomized to nivolumab then ipilimumab (arm A) or the reverse (arm B). None of the patients previously received DNA-damaging chemotherapy. The sample comes from a study of sequential checkpoint blockade in melanoma. Study as a whole: After nivolumab or ipilimumab alone, 20 to 25 patients had week-13 rebiopsies.

Profiling relied on immunoSEQ multiplex PCR, and the TCRdb table lists in-frame clones only, not all of them. In the table there are 5,000 or so clones, roughly 20% of which are singletons. CDR1 and CDR2 (germline): MDHEN, SYDVKM. CDR3 size: 14 residues. The J segment lost 5 bases and the V segment lost 4 bases, leaving 6 bases of the junction unmatched. This sample comprised tumor tissue (inferred from file names), obtained from a patient given nivolumab and ipilimumab in sequence. The V and J genes are TRBV28 and TRBJ2-5; 8 bases are shared with TRBD2. The sequence came from a human donor with melanoma. The CDR3 nucleotides read TGTGCCAGCAGTTACGGGGGGGCAGGGGAGACCCAGTACTTC. Translated, it gives CASSYGGAGETQYF. Combining the CDR3 with reference TRBV28 and TRBJ2-5 gives the whole variable domain DVKVTQSSRYLVKRTGEKVFLECVQDMDHENMFWYRQDPGLGLRLIYFSYDVKMKEKGDIPEGYSVSREKKERFSLILESASTNQTSMYLCASSYGGAGETQYFGPGTRLLVL.